This T cell receptor (beta chain) was profiled in a study of cytotoxic CD8 clonotypes in ibrutinib-treated CLL. The assay was immunoSEQ multiplex PCR, and TCRdb's table has in-frame clones only and misses some. The sample holds approximately 280,000 clones, 70% to 80% seen once. The CDR3 length is 12 residues. The V end was cut by 3 bases, the J end by 6 bases, with 6 bases between. Per the germline V gene, CDR1 is SGHTA and CDR2 is FQGNSA. Sequenced here: PBMCs, sampled at disease progression, from a patient treated with ibrutinib. J is TRBJ1-5 and V is TRBV7-2; D is unresolved. The TCR sequence derives from a human donor with chronic lymphocytic leukemia. CDR3 region: CASSFPPQPQHF. The CDR3 nucleotides are TGTGCCAGCAGCTTCCCCCCTCAGCCCCAGCATTTT.